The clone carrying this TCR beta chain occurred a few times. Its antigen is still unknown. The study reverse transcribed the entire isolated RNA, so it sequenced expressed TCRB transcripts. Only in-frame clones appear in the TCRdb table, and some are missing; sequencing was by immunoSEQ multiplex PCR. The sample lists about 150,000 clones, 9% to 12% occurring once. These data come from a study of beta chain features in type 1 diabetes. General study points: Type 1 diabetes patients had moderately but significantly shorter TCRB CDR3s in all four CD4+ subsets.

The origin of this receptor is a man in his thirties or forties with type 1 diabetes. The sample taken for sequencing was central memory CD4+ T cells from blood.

The CDR3 region is CASSLRQSTDTQYF. CDR3 DNA: TGTGCCAGCAGTTTACGACAGAGCACAGATACGCAGTATTTT. The V call is TRBV27, the J call TRBJ2-3, with D possibly matching TRBD1 (5 bases). V was cut by 2 bases and J by 0 bases, with 6 bases left in between. CDR1 and CDR2 from the germline V gene are MNHEY and SMNVEV (reference sequence). There are 14 residues in the CDR3.